This T cell receptor beta chain stems from a study of early stage breast cancer tumors. Turning to the study itself: Most invasive tumors, about 75% of the 16, were ER+/PR+/HER2-.

Sequencing was performed with immunoSEQ multiplex PCR; in TCRdb, only in-frame clones are kept and a portion is missing. Counted here are about 69,000 clones, approximately 80% occurring once; the ten biggest clones make up roughly 4.7%. Findings of the study overall: In about 85% of the 16 patients, blood comparison separated tumor from normal breast. Functional markers like CD4, CD8 and FOXP3 were missed in bulk sequencing.

CDR3 length: 15 residues. V lost 0 bases to trimming and J lost 7 bases; unmatched junction nucleotides: 3. Germline assignment: CDR1 MRHNA and CDR2 SNTAGT. As concerns this clone: What it recognizes is unknown.

The rearrangement joins TRBV6-4 to TRBJ2-2, with 9 positions matching TRBD1. The clonotype comes from a middle-aged person with breast cancer. The sequenced sample was blood. CDR3 loop: CASSDSGQGLGELFF. The CDR3 DNA reads as TGTGCCAGCAGTGACTCAGGACAGGGGCTCGGGGAGCTGTTTTTT.